The 21 T cell receptor beta chains below come from one sample, sequenced in a study of CD8+CD57+ T cells in acquired aplastic anemia. Genomic DNA provided the template from which TCR beta VDJ and CDR3 profiles were obtained. Via MiXCR, TCRdb re-called the reads, giving one row per CDR3 protein. The sample holds hundreds of thousands of distinct CDR3 sequences; about two thirds are singletons and the top ten take around 4%. The sequenced material came from sorted CD4+, CD8+, or CD8+CD57+ T cells (not recorded which) from PBMCs. Receptors originate from a human donor in good health, serving as a control.

This clonotype was counted ten times or more. This rearrangement joins TRBV20-1 to TRBJ2-3; D perhaps matches TRBD2 (7 bases). The length of the CDR3 is 13 residues. Trimming removed 6 bases at V and 6 bases at J, with 16 bases between. Germline V lookup: CDR1 DFQATT, CDR2 SNEGSKA (reference sequence). CDR3 sequence reads: CSATGGGADTQYF. The CDR3 coding sequence is TGCAGTGCGACGGGGGGCGGGGCGGATACGCAGTATTTT.

The chain recombines TRBV11-1 with TRBJ1-2, with TRBD1 identical over 8 bases. This CDR3 is 18 amino acids long. CDR1 SGHAT and CDR2 FQDESV come from the germline V gene (reference sequence). After removal of 5 bases from V and 0 bases from J, the junction contained 14 bases not matched to a gene. The CDR3 here is CASSPSRETGDSNYGYTF. CDR3 nucleotides: TGTGCCAGCAGCCCCTCCCGTGAGACAGGGGATTCTAACTATGGCTACACCTTC.

Of note for this clonotype: The CDR3 does not end in the conserved phenylalanine or tryptophan, so this is likely a read error. The chain recombines TRBV11-3 with TRBJ2-7, with 8 bases that match TRBD1. The CDR3 consists of 14 residues. The V gene end was trimmed by 1 base and the J gene end by 5 bases; junction bases not matched to a gene: 4. Per the germline V gene, CDR1 is SGHNT and CDR2 is YENEEA. This CDR3 reads CASSLGTGPHEQYL. In nucleotides, the CDR3 is TGTGCCAGCAGCTTAGGGACAGGGCCCCACGAGCAGTACCTC.

Comments on this clonotype: The junction does not match germline at one end; this may be a read error. The gene calls are TRBV9 and TRBJ2-7; perhaps TRBD2 as D (6 bases). The CDR3 length is 14 residues. Germline assignment: CDR1 SGDLS and CDR2 YYNGEE. CDR3 sequence (DNA): TGTGCCAGCACCCGGCCAGCAACGAGGGACTCACCCCACTTC. As protein: CASTRPATRDSPHF. Together with reference TRBV9 and TRBJ2-7, the CDR3 gives the full variable domain: DSGVTQTPKHLITATGQRVTLRCSPRSGDLSVYWYQQSLDQGLQFLIQYYNGEERAKGNILERFSAQQFPDLHSELNLSSLELGDSALYFCASTRPATRDSPHFGPGTRLTVT.

Remarks on this clonotype: An end of the junction differs from the germline gene, which may be a read error. This chain links TRBV7-3 with TRBJ2-2, with D hard to call. Looked up from germline, CDR1 is SGHTA and CDR2 is FQGTGA. The CDR3 extends over 15 amino acids. This chain's CDR3 is CASSRMTGLTATPFF. The CDR3 DNA reads as TGTGCTAGCAGTCGTATGACTGGGCTCACGGCTACACCTTTTTTT.

A remark on this clonotype: One end of the junction varies from germline; a read error may be responsible. The rearrangement uses TRBV7-2 and TRBJ2-7; perhaps TRBD2 as D (6 bases). Germline loops: CDR1 SGHTA, CDR2 FQGNSA. The CDR3 totals 14 residues. The CDR3 spells CASSLEDNPFERDF. The CDR3 DNA is TGTGCCAGCAGCTTAGAGGACAACCCATTCGAGCGGGACTTC.

The chain has TRBV12-5 and TRBJ2-7; D could derive from TRBD1 or TRBD2 (5 bases each). Germline CDR1 is LGHNT and CDR2 is FRNRAP. This CDR3 contains 14 residues. The CDR3 is CASSQKRGFYEQYF. For the CDR3, the DNA is TGTGCCAGCAGTCAGAAGAGGGGATTCTACGAGCAGTACTTC.

There are a few counts of this clonotype. The gene calls are TRBV3-1 and TRBJ2-1, with 10 bases that match TRBD1. The CDR3 has 15 amino acids. V dropped 4 bases and J dropped 2; count of bases not matched to a gene: 2. Germline V lookup: CDR1 LGHDT, CDR2 YNNKEL (reference sequence). In nucleotides, the CDR3 is TGTGCCAGCAGCCCCGGGACAGGGGCCTACAATGAGCAGTTCTTC. Its protein is CASSPGTGAYNEQFF.

This chain uses TRBV20-1 with TRBJ1-1; unclear D gene. The V and J ends lost 7 bases and 1 base respectively, with 13 bases between them. Germline-derived CDR1 and CDR2 are DFQATT and SNEGSKA (reference sequence). CDR3 length equals 13 residues. CDR3 region: CSVSIGPNTEAFF. For the CDR3, the DNA is TGCAGTGTATCCATAGGGCCGAACACTGAAGCTTTCTTT.

For the CDR3, the DNA is TGTGCCAGCAGCGTAGCGGGGGGGACAGGGGATAACTATGGCTACACCTTC. As protein: CASSVAGGTGDNYGYTF. This sequence joins TRBV9 and TRBJ1-2; 10 bases are shared with TRBD1. This CDR3 has 17 residues. The ends lost 0 bases at V and 1 base at J; junction bases unmatched: 6. Germline CDR1 and CDR2: SGDLS and YYNGEE.

The chain combines TRBV24-1 with TRBJ2-7; 9 bases agree with TRBD1. The CDR3 totals 11 residues. V lost 12 bases and J lost 12; bases outside the gene matches: 11. CDR1 and CDR2 (germline): KGHDR, SFDVKD. CDR3 loop: CARSRGQGGYF. CDR3 in DNA: TGTGCCCGCAGTAGGGGACAGGGCGGGTACTTC.

The chain couples TRBV7-8 to TRBJ2-7, with 7 bases identical to TRBD1. The germline gives CDR1 SGHVS, CDR2 FQNEAQ. Trimming took 6 bases from V and 5 from J; bases not matched to a gene: 10. CDR3 size: 14 residues. The chain's CDR3 is CASSAQGSTHEQYF. The CDR3 bases are TGTGCCAGCAGTGCACAGGGGTCTACTCACGAGCAGTACTTC.

V is TRBV19 and J is TRBJ1-2; TRBD1 matches at 7 bases. The CDR3 length is 14 residues. V was pared by 5 bases and J by 4 bases, with 7 bases of the junction left unmatched. The germline V gene encodes CDR1 LNHDA and CDR2 SQIVND (reference sequence). The DNA of the CDR3 is TGTGCCAGTAGTTCGGGACAGTCCGCCTATGGCTACACCTTC. Protein product: CASSSGQSAYGYTF.

The chain carries TRBV9 and TRBJ2-6; 7 nucleotides agree with TRBD1. Trimming removed 4 bases from V and 3 bases from J; junction bases left unmatched: 16. Germline V gene sequence: CDR1 SGDLS, CDR2 YYNGEE. The CDR3 has 19 residues. The chain's CDR3 is CASSSSPIGGRLGANVLTF. In DNA form, the CDR3 reads TGTGCCAGCAGCTCCAGCCCTATAGGGGGCCGGCTTGGGGCCAACGTCCTGACTTTC.

The chain links TRBV12-3 or TRBV12-4 to TRBJ1-1; the D is unclear. CDR3 size: 16 residues. V shed 4 bases and J shed 6 bases, with 21 bases lying between them. The CDR3 loop reads CASSSGATWRLSEAFF. CDR3 in DNA: TGTGCCAGCAGTTCTGGCGCAACCTGGAGGCTGTCTGAAGCTTTCTTT.

This sequence joins TRBV7-9 and TRBJ2-2; D unresolved. V was shortened by 3 bases and J by 8 bases, with 10 bases between the two germline ends. The CDR3 has 13 residues. CDR1 is SEHNR and CDR2 is FQNEAQ in the germline V gene (reference sequence). The CDR3 nucleotides read TGTGCCAGCAGCTTTGGTATGCCGGGGGAGCTGTTTTTT. Encoded protein: CASSFGMPGELFF.

This clonotype has ten or more counts. This chain links TRBV20-1 with TRBJ1-1, with 7 bases lining up with TRBD1. Germline V gene data show CDR1 as DFQATT and CDR2 as SNEGSKA (reference sequence). The CDR3 has 13 amino acids. V lost 0 bases and J lost 4; bases outside the gene matches: 2. The CDR3 DNA reads TGCAGTGCTAGAGATGCAGGGGGCACTGAAGCTTTCTTT. Translation gives CSARDAGGTEAFF.

CDR3 region: CASSQGALYGYTF. The CDR3 region has the DNA TGTGCCAGCAGCCAAGGGGCTCTCTATGGCTACACCTTC. The genes are TRBV14 and TRBJ1-2; D uncertain. The CDR3 consists of 13 residues. Germline values: CDR1 SGHDN, CDR2 FVKESK. Trimming took off 1 base at V and 4 bases at J, with 7 bases between the two ends.

This clonotype came up many times. The chain's CDR3 is CASSTTGVGTEAFF. CDR3 DNA: TGTGCCAGTAGTACGACAGGGGTAGGGACTGAAGCTTTCTTT. The rearrangement links TRBV19 to TRBJ1-1; 8 nucleotides agree with TRBD1. V trimming: 4 bases; J trimming: 5 bases; junction bases outside the gene matches: 6. The CDR3 extends over 14 amino acids. CDR1 and CDR2 (germline): LNHDA, SQIVND (reference sequence).

This clonotype was observed a handful of times. CDR3 DNA: TGTGCCAGCAGCGTAGGACAGTTCTTC. This translates into CASSVGQFF. The chain carries TRBV9 and TRBJ2-1; D remains unclear. Trimming shortened V by 0 bases and J by 13 bases, and 2 bases separated the two germline ends. Germline values: CDR1 SGDLS, CDR2 YYNGEE. The CDR3 has 9 residues.

In the case of this clonotype: Since no conserved phenylalanine or tryptophan closes the CDR3, a read error is the likely cause. The DNA is omitted, as the CDR3 cannot be located on it reliably, and the CDR3 follows TCRdb's listing. The V call is TRBV7-8, the J call TRBJ2-3; the D call of TRBD1 is as the table states it, not checked on the DNA. The germline gives CDR1 SGHVS, CDR2 FQNEAQ. From its first to its last residue, the CDR3 has 12 amino acids. CDR3 sequence reads: CASSLTSANTGV.